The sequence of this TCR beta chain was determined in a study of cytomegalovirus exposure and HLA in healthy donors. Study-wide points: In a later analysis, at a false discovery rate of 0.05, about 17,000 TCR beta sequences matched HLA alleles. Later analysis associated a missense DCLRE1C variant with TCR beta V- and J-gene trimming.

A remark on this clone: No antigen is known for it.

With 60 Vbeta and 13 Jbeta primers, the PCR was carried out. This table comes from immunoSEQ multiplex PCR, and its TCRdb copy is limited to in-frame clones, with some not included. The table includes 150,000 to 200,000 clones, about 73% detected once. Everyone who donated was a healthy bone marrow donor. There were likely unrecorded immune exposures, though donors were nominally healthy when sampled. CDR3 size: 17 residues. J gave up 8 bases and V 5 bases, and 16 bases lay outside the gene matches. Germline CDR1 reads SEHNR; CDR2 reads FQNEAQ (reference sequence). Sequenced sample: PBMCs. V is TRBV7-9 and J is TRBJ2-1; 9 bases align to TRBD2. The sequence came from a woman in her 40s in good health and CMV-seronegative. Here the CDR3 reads CASSTLGAGGPVYEQFF. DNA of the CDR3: TGTGCCAGCAGCACCCTTGGGGCGGGGGGGCCAGTGTATGAGCAGTTCTTC.